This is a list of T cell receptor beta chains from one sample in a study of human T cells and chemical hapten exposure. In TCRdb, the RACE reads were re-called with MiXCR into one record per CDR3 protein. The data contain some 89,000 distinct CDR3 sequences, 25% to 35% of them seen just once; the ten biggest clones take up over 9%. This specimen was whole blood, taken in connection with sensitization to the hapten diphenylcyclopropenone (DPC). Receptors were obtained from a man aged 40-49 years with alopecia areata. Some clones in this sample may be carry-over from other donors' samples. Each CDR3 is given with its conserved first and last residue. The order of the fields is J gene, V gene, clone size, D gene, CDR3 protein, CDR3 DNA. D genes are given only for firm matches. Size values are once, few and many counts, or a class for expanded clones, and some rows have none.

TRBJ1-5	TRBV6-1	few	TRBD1	CASTQGAPNQPQHF	TGTGCCAGCACCCAGGGGGCCCCAAATCAGCCCCAGCATTTT
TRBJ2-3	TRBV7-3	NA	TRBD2	CASSQGLAGSTDTQYF	TGTGCCAGCAGCCAGGGACTAGCGGGGAGCACAGATACGCAGTATTTT
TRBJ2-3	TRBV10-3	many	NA	CAISVGTLTFTDTQYF	TGTGCCATCAGTGTCGGGACTTTGACTTTCACAGATACGCAGTATTTT
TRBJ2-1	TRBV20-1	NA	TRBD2	CSARGGLAGIREQFF	TGCAGTGCTAGAGGTGGGCTAGCGGGGATAAGGGAGCAGTTCTTC
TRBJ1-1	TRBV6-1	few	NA	CASSESRRTEAFF	TGTGCCAGCAGTGAGAGCCGGAGGACTGAAGCTTTCTTT
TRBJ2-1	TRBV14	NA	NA	CASSLVPGGCYNEQFF	TGTGCCAGCAGCCTCGTCCCCGGAGGGTGCTACAATGAGCAGTTCTTC
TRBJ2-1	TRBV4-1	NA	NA	CASSHRGGGLGEQFF	TGCGCCAGCAGCCACCGTGGGGGGGGGCTTGGTGAGCAGTTCTTC
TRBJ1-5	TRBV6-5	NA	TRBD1	CASSRTGANQPQHF	TGTGCCAGCAGCCGGACAGGGGCAAATCAGCCCCAGCATTTT
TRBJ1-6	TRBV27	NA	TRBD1	CASSARGRRASPLHF	TGTGCCAGCAGTGCGAGGGGGCGCAGGGCCTCACCCCTCCACTTT
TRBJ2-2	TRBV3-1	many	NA	CASSQDGGGGSTGELFF	TGTGCCAGCAGCCAGGACGGAGGGGGAGGGAGCACCGGGGAGCTGTTTTTT
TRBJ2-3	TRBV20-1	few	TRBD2	CSARDGLAGADTQYF	TGCAGTGCTAGAGATGGACTAGCGGGCGCAGATACGCAGTATTTT
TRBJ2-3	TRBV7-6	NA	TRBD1	CASSRGTGADTQYF	TGTGCCAGCAGCCGTGGGACAGGGGCAGATACGCAGTATTTT
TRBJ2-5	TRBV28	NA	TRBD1	CASSASRTGHQETQYF	TGTGCCAGCAGTGCGTCCAGGACAGGGCACCAAGAGACCCAGTACTTC
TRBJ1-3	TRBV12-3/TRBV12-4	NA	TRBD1	CASSRNTGGSGNTIYF	TGTGCCAGCAGCCGTAATACAGGGGGCTCAGGAAACACCATATATTTT
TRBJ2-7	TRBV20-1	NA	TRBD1	CSAPGTGVYEQYF	TGCAGTGCCCCCGGGACAGGGGTATACGAGCAGTACTTC
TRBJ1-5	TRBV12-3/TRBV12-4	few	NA	CASSFGDNSNQPQHF	TGTGCCAGCAGTTTTGGCGACAATAGCAATCAGCCCCAGCATTTT
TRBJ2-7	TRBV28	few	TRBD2	CASSSAPGLAGVIYEQYF	TGTGCCAGCAGTAGCGCCCCGGGACTAGCGGGAGTAATATACGAGCAGTACTTC
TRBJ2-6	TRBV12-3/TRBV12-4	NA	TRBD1	CASSRRGFPGANVLTF	TGTGCCAGCAGCCGCAGGGGGTTCCCTGGGGCCAACGTCCTGACTTTC
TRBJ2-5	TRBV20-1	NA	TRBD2	CSADTSGAQETQYF	TGCAGTGCTGATACCAGCGGGGCCCAAGAGACCCAGTACTTC
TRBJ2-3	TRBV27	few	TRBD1	CASSSWGQGHSDTQYF	TGTGCCAGCAGTTCTTGGGGACAGGGGCACTCAGATACGCAGTATTTT
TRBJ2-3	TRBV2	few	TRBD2	CASRGREPPDTQYF	TGTGCCAGCAGGGGGCGGGAGCCCCCAGATACGCAGTATTTT
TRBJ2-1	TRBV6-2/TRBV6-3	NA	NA	CASRSHSYNEQFF	TGTGCCAGCAGATCCCACTCCTACAATGAGCAGTTCTTC
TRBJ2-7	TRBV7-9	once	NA	CASSPVTGARIYEQYF	TGTGCCAGCAGCCCGGTGACCGGAGCGAGGATCTACGAGCAGTACTTC
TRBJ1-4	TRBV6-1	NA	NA	CASSEGNGNEKLFF	TGTGCCAGCAGTGAAGGGAACGGTAATGAAAAACTGTTTTTT
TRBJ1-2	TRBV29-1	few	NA	CSVGDTANYGYTF	TGCAGCGTTGGGGACACCGCTAACTATGGCTACACCTTC
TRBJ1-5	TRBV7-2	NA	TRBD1	CASSLGAGGNNQPQHF	TGTGCCAGCAGCTTAGGGGCAGGGGGCAACAATCAGCCCCAGCATTTT
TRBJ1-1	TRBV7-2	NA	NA	CASSFLGTEAFF	TGTGCCAGCAGCTTTTTGGGGACTGAAGCTTTCTTT